This is a list of T cell receptor beta chains from one sample in a study of neurological immune-mediated disorders. MiXCR, applied by TCRdb to the 5' RACE reads, yields one record per CDR3 protein. The repertoire holds approximately 25,000 distinct CDR3 sequences, with about 21% as singletons. Sequenced: PBMCs. The origin of the receptors is a woman aged 55-69 years in good health. The CDR3 runs from the conserved cysteine through the conserved F or W. D genes are given only for firm matches. Clone size appears in some rows only: once, few, many, or a class for an expanded clone.

V: TRBV28
size: many
D: NA
J: TRBJ2-4
CDR3: CASVLELAKNIQYF
DNA: TGTGCCAGCGTATTGGAACTAGCCAAAAACATTCAGTACTTC

V: TRBV29-1
size: NA
D: NA
J: TRBJ1-1
CDR3: CSVDFSNTEAFF
DNA: TGCAGCGTTGATTTCTCGAACACTGAAGCTTTCTTT

V: TRBV7-2
size: many
D: TRBD2
J: TRBJ2-3
CDR3: CASSPFSGGVTDTQYF
DNA: TGTGCCAGCAGCCCTTTCAGCGGGGGGGTCACAGATACGCAGTATTTT

V: TRBV19
size: many
D: NA
J: TRBJ1-1
CDR3: CASSLTGRVKNTEAFF
DNA: TGTGCCAGTAGTCTCACCGGCAGGGTTAAGAACACTGAAGCTTTCTTT

V: TRBV28
size: many
D: NA
J: TRBJ2-7
CDR3: CASSTDREVREQYF
DNA: TGTGCCAGCAGTACAGACAGGGAGGTTCGCGAGCAGTACTTC

V: TRBV7-2
size: many
D: TRBD1
J: TRBJ1-1
CDR3: CASSLEGTVAEAFF
DNA: TGTGCCAGCAGCTTAGAGGGGACAGTAGCCGAAGCTTTCTTT

V: TRBV5-1
size: medium-sized
D: TRBD1
J: TRBJ2-2
CDR3: CASSPGQGTGELFF
DNA: TGCGCCAGCAGCCCGGGACAGGGGACCGGGGAGCTGTTTTTT

V: TRBV7-9
size: many
D: TRBD2
J: TRBJ2-5
CDR3: CASSLTGGAYETQYF
DNA: TGTGCCAGCAGCTTAACCGGGGGGGCCTATGAGACCCAGTACTTC

V: TRBV7-2
size: many
D: NA
J: TRBJ1-1
CDR3: CASSLEAGIKKTAFF
DNA: TGTGCCAGCAGCTTAGAAGCCGGGATAAAAAAAACAGCTTTCTTT

V: TRBV5-1
size: NA
D: TRBD1
J: TRBJ2-1
CDR3: CASSPGTTSGGNEQFF
DNA: TGCGCCAGCAGCCCAGGCACCACCTCAGGGGGCAATGAGCAGTTCTTC

V: TRBV7-2
size: many
D: TRBD1
J: TRBJ2-5
CDR3: CASSLLSGGGETQYF
DNA: TGTGCCAGCAGCTTACTGTCAGGGGGCGGAGAGACCCAGTACTTC

V: TRBV5-1
size: once
D: NA
J: TRBJ1-2
CDR3: CASSAEGSGYGYTF
DNA: TGCGCCAGCAGCGCTGAGGGGTCCGGCTATGGCTACACCTTC

V: TRBV9
size: many
D: NA
J: TRBJ1-2
CDR3: CASSPSYRTNYGYTF
DNA: TGTGCCAGCAGCCCCTCTTATCGGACCAACTATGGCTACACCTTC

V: TRBV4-1
size: NA
D: NA
J: TRBJ1-1
CDR3: CASSQGYYTEAFF
DNA: TGCGCCAGCAGCCAAGGGTATTACACTGAAGCTTTCTTT

V: TRBV5-1
size: NA
D: NA
J: TRBJ2-5
CDR3: CASSLTGQLQETQYF
DNA: TGCGCCAGCAGCTTGACTGGACAGCTCCAAGAGACCCAGTACTTC

V: TRBV4-3
size: many
D: NA
J: TRBJ2-5
CDR3: CASSQDTIKETQYF
DNA: TGCGCCAGCAGCCAAGACACCATCAAAGAGACCCAGTACTTC

V: TRBV3-1
size: medium-sized
D: NA
J: TRBJ1-1
CDR3: CASSLQGAEAFF
DNA: TGTGCCAGCAGTCTCCAGGGAGCTGAAGCTTTCTTT

V: TRBV6-2/TRBV6-3
size: NA
D: NA
J: TRBJ2-7
CDR3: CASSYSDPYEKYF
DNA: TGTGCCAGCAGTTACTCGGATCCTTACGAGAAGTACTTC

V: TRBV6-1
size: NA
D: TRBD1
J: TRBJ1-6
CDR3: CASSRTGINSPLHF
DNA: TGTGCCAGCAGTCGGACAGGGATCAATTCACCCCTCCACTTT

V: TRBV29-1
size: many
D: NA
J: TRBJ2-3
CDR3: CSVGSTDTQYF
DNA: TGCAGCGTTGGGTCGACAGATACGCAGTATTTT

V: TRBV20-1
size: many
D: TRBD1
J: TRBJ2-5
CDR3: CSARHATGVGETQYF
DNA: TGCAGTGCTAGACACGCGACAGGGGTCGGAGAGACCCAGTACTTC

V: TRBV2
size: NA
D: NA
J: TRBJ2-3
CDR3: CASSDGGNQPQYF
DNA: TGTGCGAGCAGTGATGGGGGAAACCAGCCCCAGTATTTT

V: TRBV20-1
size: many
D: NA
J: TRBJ1-2
CDR3: CSARSGAREVYTF
DNA: TGCAGTGCTAGATCAGGGGCCCGAGAGGTCTACACCTTC

V: TRBV3-1
size: many
D: TRBD2
J: TRBJ2-7
CDR3: CASSLHPTGTSESYEQYF
DNA: TGTGCCAGCAGCCTCCACCCGACCGGGACTAGCGAGTCTTACGAGCAGTACTTC

V: TRBV5-4
size: NA
D: NA
J: TRBJ2-5
CDR3: CASSHSGEPQETQYF
DNA: TGTGCCAGCAGCCACAGTGGCGAGCCCCAAGAGACCCAGTACTTC

V: TRBV3-1
size: NA
D: NA
J: TRBJ1-5
CDR3: CASSQGINQPQHF
DNA: TGTGCCAGCAGCCAGGGTATCAATCAGCCCCAGCATTTT

V: TRBV7-9
size: many
D: NA
J: TRBJ1-2
CDR3: CASSLDRAGYGYTF
DNA: TGTGCCAGCAGCCTGGACCGGGCGGGCTATGGCTACACCTTC

V: TRBV29-1
size: many
D: NA
J: TRBJ1-3
CDR3: CSAAYPPNGNTIYF
DNA: TGCAGCGCTGCGTACCCCCCGAATGGAAACACCATATATTTT

V: TRBV15
size: many
D: NA
J: TRBJ1-2
CDR3: CATSEDKYGYTF
DNA: TGTGCCACCAGCGAAGACAAGTATGGCTACACCTTC

V: TRBV6-5
size: many
D: NA
J: TRBJ2-7
CDR3: CASSPGLNIYEQYF
DNA: TGTGCCAGCAGCCCGGGACTCAATATCTACGAGCAGTACTTC

V: TRBV10-3
size: many
D: NA
J: TRBJ1-2
CDR3: CAISDRGAPDYGYTF
DNA: TGTGCCATCAGTGATCGGGGAGCCCCAGACTATGGCTACACCTTC

V: TRBV28
size: many
D: NA
J: TRBJ2-7
CDR3: CASSLGIGYEQYF
DNA: TGTGCCAGCAGTTTAGGTATTGGGTACGAGCAGTACTTC

V: TRBV28
size: NA
D: TRBD1
J: TRBJ2-5
CDR3: CASSRTGTGAETQYF
DNA: TGTGCCAGCAGTCGCACCGGGACAGGGGCAGAGACCCAGTACTTC

V: TRBV19
size: once
D: TRBD2
J: TRBJ2-5
CDR3: CASRVAGGPEETQYF
DNA: TGTGCCAGTAGGGTAGCGGGAGGGCCCGAAGAGACCCAGTACTTC

V: TRBV5-6
size: many
D: NA
J: TRBJ1-3
CDR3: CASSRGGRNTIYF
DNA: TGTGCCAGCAGCCGGGGAGGGAGAAACACCATATATTTT

V: TRBV20-1
size: NA
D: TRBD1
J: TRBJ1-6
CDR3: CSALTGNEGLMDSPFHF
DNA: TGCAGTGCACTGACAGGGAATGAGGGCCTCATGGATTCACCCTTCCACTTT

V: TRBV5-1
size: NA
D: TRBD2
J: TRBJ2-5
CDR3: CACSGRAGPQETQYF
DNA: TGCGCCTGCAGCGGGAGAGCGGGGCCCCAAGAGACCCAGTACTTC

V: TRBV7-3
size: NA
D: NA
J: TRBJ2-5
CDR3: CASSRSGIQETQYF
DNA: TGTGCCAGCAGCCGCAGCGGAATCCAAGAGACCCAGTACTTC

V: TRBV6-6
size: NA
D: NA
J: TRBJ2-7
CDR3: CASTDGIYEQYF
DNA: TGTGCCAGCACGGACGGGATCTACGAGCAGTACTTC

V: TRBV7-9
size: many
D: TRBD1
J: TRBJ1-1
CDR3: CASSLTGGARAFF
DNA: TGTGCCAGCAGCCTAACAGGGGGCGCAAGGGCTTTCTTT

V: TRBV5-1
size: many
D: NA
J: TRBJ1-4
CDR3: CASSAEGPPAEKLFF
DNA: TGCGCCAGCAGCGCGGAGGGGCCACCCGCCGAAAAACTGTTTTTT

V: TRBV5-1
size: NA
D: NA
J: TRBJ1-4
CDR3: CAIILGTREKLFF
DNA: TGCGCCATCATTCTTGGAACCAGGGAAAAACTGTTTTTT

V: TRBV5-1
size: NA
D: NA
J: TRBJ2-7
CDR3: CASSTDAYEQYF
DNA: TGCGCCAGCAGTACTGACGCCTACGAGCAGTACTTC

V: TRBV5-1
size: medium-sized
D: NA
J: TRBJ2-5
CDR3: CASSLGGLTGKETQYF
DNA: TGCGCCAGCAGTCTTGGAGGGTTGACAGGGAAAGAGACCCAGTACTTC

V: TRBV21-1
size: medium-sized
D: NA
J: TRBJ2-1
CDR3: CASSKLSGRLNYNEQFF
DNA: TGTGCCAGCAGCAAATTGTCCGGGCGGTTAAACTACAATGAGCAGTTCTTC

V: TRBV5-1
size: many
D: NA
J: TRBJ1-2
CDR3: CASSFTVNYGYTF
DNA: TGCGCCAGCAGCTTTACGGTAAACTATGGCTACACCTTC

V: TRBV28
size: NA
D: TRBD1
J: TRBJ2-5
CDR3: CASSPDRGENQETQYF
DNA: TGTGCCAGCAGCCCCGACAGGGGCGAGAACCAAGAGACCCAGTACTTC